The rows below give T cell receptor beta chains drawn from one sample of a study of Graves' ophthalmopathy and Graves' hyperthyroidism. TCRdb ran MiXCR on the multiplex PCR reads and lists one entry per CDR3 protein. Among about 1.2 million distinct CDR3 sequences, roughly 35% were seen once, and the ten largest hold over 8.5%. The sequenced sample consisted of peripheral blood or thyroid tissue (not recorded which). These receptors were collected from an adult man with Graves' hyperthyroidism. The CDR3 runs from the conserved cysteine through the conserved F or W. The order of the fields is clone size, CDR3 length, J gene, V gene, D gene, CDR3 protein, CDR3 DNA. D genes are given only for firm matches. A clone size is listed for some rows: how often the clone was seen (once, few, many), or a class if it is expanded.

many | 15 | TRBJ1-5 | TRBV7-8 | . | CASSLSGAGNQPQHF | TGTGCCAGCAGCTTGTCGGGGGCGGGCAATCAGCCCCAGCATTTT
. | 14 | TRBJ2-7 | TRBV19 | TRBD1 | CASKKDRWTYEQYF | TGTGCCAGTAAAAAGGACAGGTGGACCTACGAGCAGTACTTC
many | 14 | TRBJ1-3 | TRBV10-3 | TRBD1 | CAIIPDRGRNTIYF | TGTGCCATCATACCGGACAGGGGGCGGAACACCATATATTTT
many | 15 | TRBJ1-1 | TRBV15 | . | CATSRDLGVFSEAFF | TGTGCCACCAGCAGAGATCTAGGGGTTTTCTCTGAAGCTTTCTTT
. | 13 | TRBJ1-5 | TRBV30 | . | CAWSFQGRQPQHF | TGTGCCTGGAGTTTCCAGGGCAGGCAGCCCCAGCATTTT
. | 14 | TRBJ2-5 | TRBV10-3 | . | CASGIAAPVETQYF | TGTGCCAGCGGGATAGCGGCCCCCGTGGAGACCCAGTACTTC
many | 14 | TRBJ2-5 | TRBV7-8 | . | CASSLTSYQETQYF | TGTGCCAGCAGCTTAACGTCCTATCAAGAGACCCAGTACTTC
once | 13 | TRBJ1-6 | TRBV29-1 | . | CSVSTVHNSPLHF | TGCAGCGTTTCGACAGTGCATAATTCACCCCTCCACTTT
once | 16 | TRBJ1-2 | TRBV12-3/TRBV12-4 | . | CASSPGVRALDYGYTF | TGTGCCAGCAGCCCGGGGGTGCGGGCCTTGGACTATGGCTACACCTTC
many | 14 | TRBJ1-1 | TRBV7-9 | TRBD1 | CASSMVTGDTEAFF | TGTGCCAGCAGCATGGTGACAGGGGACACTGAAGCTTTCTTT
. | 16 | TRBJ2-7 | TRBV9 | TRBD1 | CASSARPGTGPYEQYF | TGTGCCAGCAGCGCTAGACCCGGGACAGGGCCCTACGAGCAGTACTTC
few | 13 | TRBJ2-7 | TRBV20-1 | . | CSAPMTDSYEQYF | TGCAGTGCCCCTATGACAGACTCCTACGAGCAGTACTTC
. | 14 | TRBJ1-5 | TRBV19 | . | CASRRTAGQETQHF | TGTGCCAGTAGGAGAACGGCAGGGCAAGAGACCCAGCATTTT
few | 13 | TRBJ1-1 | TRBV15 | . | CATYQPMNTEAFF | TGTGCCACCTACCAGCCCATGAACACTGAAGCTTTCTTT
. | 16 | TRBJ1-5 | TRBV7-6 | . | CASSLVLAGFPQPQHF | TGTGCCAGCAGCTTAGTATTGGCAGGGTTCCCTCAGCCCCAGCATTTT
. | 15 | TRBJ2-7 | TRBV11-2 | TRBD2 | CASSLFLAEKYEQYF | TGTGCCAGCAGCTTATTTCTAGCGGAGAAATACGAGCAGTACTTC
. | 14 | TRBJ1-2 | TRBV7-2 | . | CASSLANTGRGYTF | TGTGCCAGCAGCTTAGCGAACACAGGCAGGGGCTACACCTTC
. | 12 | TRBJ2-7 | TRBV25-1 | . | CAGRDGSYEQYF | TGTGCCGGCCGGGACGGATCCTACGAGCAGTACTTC
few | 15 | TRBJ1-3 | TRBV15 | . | CATSRQTRAENTIYF | TGTGCCACCAGCAGGCAAACCAGGGCAGAAAACACCATATATTTT
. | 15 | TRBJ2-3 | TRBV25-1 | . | CASSFFGAATDTQYF | TGTGCCAGCAGTTTCTTCGGTGCGGCTACAGATACGCAGTATTTT
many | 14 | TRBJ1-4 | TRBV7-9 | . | CASSSQGPGEKLFF | TGTGCCAGCAGCTCCCAAGGGCCTGGGGAAAAACTGTTTTTT
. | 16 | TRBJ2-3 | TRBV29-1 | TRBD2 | CSADRGTSGETDTQYF | TGCAGCGCTGATCGAGGGACTAGCGGGGAAACAGATACGCAGTATTTT
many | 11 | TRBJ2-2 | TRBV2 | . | CAIRGAGELFF | TGTGCCATCCGGGGAGCCGGGGAGCTGTTTTTT
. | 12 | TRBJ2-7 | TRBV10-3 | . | CATSEEADEQYF | TGTGCCACCAGTGAGGAGGCCGACGAGCAGTACTTC
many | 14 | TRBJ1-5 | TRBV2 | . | CASSEERNSQPQHF | TGTGCCAGCAGTGAAGAACGGAATTCTCAGCCCCAGCATTTT
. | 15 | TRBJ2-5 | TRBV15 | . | CATSSGWVYQETQYF | TGTGCCACCAGCAGTGGATGGGTGTATCAAGAGACCCAGTACTTC
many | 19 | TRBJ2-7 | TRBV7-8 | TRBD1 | CASSFLPQGAASRSYEQYF | TGTGCCAGCAGCTTTTTACCTCAGGGGGCTGCAAGTCGTTCCTACGAGCAGTACTTC
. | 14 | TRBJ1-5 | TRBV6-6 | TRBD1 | CASSTTGAGQPQHF | TGTGCCAGCAGCACAACAGGGGCCGGTCAGCCCCAGCATTTT
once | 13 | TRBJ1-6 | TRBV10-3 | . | CAIRGGGTSPLHF | TGTGCCATCAGGGGAGGCGGGACTTCACCCCTCCACTTT
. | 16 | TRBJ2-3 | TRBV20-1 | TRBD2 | CSARGPTSGPTDTQYF | TGCAGTGCTAGAGGTCCAACTAGCGGACCCACAGATACGCAGTATTTT
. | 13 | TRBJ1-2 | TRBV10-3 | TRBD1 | CATDLRGQGGNTF | TGTGCCACGGATCTTCGAGGACAGGGGGGGAACACCTTC
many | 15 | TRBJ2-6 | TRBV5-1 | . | CASSFTTSGANVLTF | TGCGCCAGCAGCTTTACTACCTCTGGGGCCAACGTCCTGACTTTC